Shown below are 26 T cell receptor beta chains from a single sample sequenced in a study of beta chain features in type 1 diabetes. Expressed TCRB transcripts were sequenced because the isolated RNA had all been reverse transcribed beforehand. Data came from immunoSEQ multiplex PCR; TCRdb stores just in-frame clones and leaves some out. Of 970,000 or so clones in the sample, roughly 15% were seen once. Sequenced sample: naive CD4+ T cells from blood. The receptors here all came from a woman under 30 in good health.

This chain links TRBV11-2 with TRBJ1-2; D unclear. Germline CDR1 is SGHAT and CDR2 is FQNNGV. V lost 0 bases and J 5 bases, leaving 7 bases between the germline ends. The CDR3 has 13 residues. In DNA form, the CDR3 reads TGTGCCAGCAGCTTAGATCTCCAGTATGGCTACACCTTC. This sequence encodes CASSLDLQYGYTF.

In this sample, this clone turned up a few times. This sequence joins TRBV11-2 and TRBJ1-2; D gene unclear. Germline CDR1 and CDR2: SGHAT and FQNNGV. The V end was cut by 0 bases, the J end by 4 bases, with 6 bases between. The CDR3 has 13 amino acids. CDR3 bases: TGTGCCAGCAGCTTAGATAGACCCTATGGCTACACCTTC. This encodes CASSLDRPYGYTF.

This sequence joins TRBV7-2 and TRBJ2-3; D is unresolved. This CDR3 is built from 16 residues. The V and J ends lost 1 base and 0 bases respectively, with 11 bases between them. The germline V gene encodes CDR1 SGHTA and CDR2 FQGNSA. The CDR3 protein is CASSLVAAFSTDTQYF. In DNA, the CDR3 is TGTGCCAGCAGCTTAGTGGCGGCCTTTAGCACAGATACGCAGTATTTT.

This clone was seen more than once but under ten times. This chain joins TRBV18 and TRBJ2-1, with 13 bases fitting TRBD2. CDR3 length: 16 amino acids. The V and J ends lost 2 bases and 6 bases, in that order; junction bases with no gene match: 4. Germline CDR1 and CDR2: KGHSH and LQKENI. CDR3 nucleotides: TGTGCCAGCTCACCATGGGGGACTAGCGGGGCCAATGAGCAGTTCTTC. Its protein product is CASSPWGTSGANEQFF.

This clone was recorded only once. Distinct nucleotide sequences in the sample also encode this CDR3. The V call is TRBV6-5, the J call TRBJ2-7, with TRBD1 matching 9 bases. The V gene's germline CDR1 is MNHEY and CDR2 SVGAGI. The V gene end was trimmed by 5 bases and the J gene end by 3 bases; junction bases not matched to a gene: 5. The CDR3 runs to 14 residues. In DNA form, the CDR3 reads TGTGCCAGCAGTCGAACAGGGGGCTTCTACGAGCAGTACTTC. Its protein product is CASSRTGGFYEQYF.

The chain carries TRBV7-9 and TRBJ2-7; 8 nucleotides match TRBD1. The CDR3 consists of 11 residues. The V segment lost 9 bases and the J segment 4 bases; nucleotides outside the gene matches: 2. CDR1 SEHNR and CDR2 FQNEAQ come from the germline V gene (reference sequence). CDR3 protein: CASQGAYEQYF. Written as DNA, the CDR3 is TGTGCCAGTCAGGGGGCTTACGAGCAGTACTTC. Full variable domain (missing parts from reference TRBV7-9 and TRBJ2-7): DTGVSQNPRHKITKRGQNVTFRCDPISEHNRLYWYRQTLGQGPEFLTYFQNEAQLEKSRLLSDRFSAERPKGSFSTLEIQRTEQGDSAMYLCASQGAYEQYFGPGTRLTVT.

The rearrangement uses TRBV4-2 and TRBJ2-2, with D possibly being TRBD2 (6 bases). V lost 1 base and J lost 4, with 16 bases in between. The CDR3 loop spans 17 amino acids. Germline CDR1 and CDR2: LGHNA and YNFKEQ. The CDR3 DNA sequence: TGTGCCAGCAGCCAAGTTAGTCGCGGGACGGGCACCGGGGAGCTGTTTTTT. It codes for CASSQVSRGTGTGELFF.

This rearrangement joins TRBV7-9 to TRBJ2-1, with TRBD2 matching over 10 bases. Trimming removed 5 bases from V and 12 bases from J; junction bases left unmatched: 16. This CDR3 is built from 16 residues. From germline, CDR1 is SEHNR and CDR2 FQNEAQ (reference sequence). The CDR3 coding sequence is TGTGCCAGCAGCCAGCCCCATAGCGGGAGGACCTCTTGGCAGTTCTTC. It translates to CASSQPHSGRTSWQFF.

This clone was observed a few times. CDR3: CASSFTGQGMNEQYF. The CDR3 DNA sequence: TGTGCCAGCAGTTTTACTGGACAGGGTATGAACGAGCAGTACTTC. V usage is TRBV27 and J usage is TRBJ2-7, with TRBD1 identical over 8 bases. The V and J ends lost 3 bases and 5 bases, in that order; junction bases with no gene match: 9. CDR1 is MNHEY, CDR2 SMNVEV, per germline (reference sequence). The CDR3 is 15 amino acids.

The V gene is TRBV10-3, the J gene TRBJ2-7, with TRBD2 identical over 8 bases. The CDR3 runs 12 residues. The V gene's germline CDR1 is ENHRY and CDR2 SYGVKD. V lost 5 bases and J lost 5; bases outside the gene matches: 2. Here the CDR3 reads CAISTTSDEQYF. The CDR3, as DNA: TGTGCCATCAGTACGACTAGCGACGAGCAGTACTTC.

This clone occurred a few times. The J gene is TRBJ2-6, the V gene TRBV6-5; D gene uncertain. V was clipped by 6 bases and J by 0 bases, with 6 bases between them. The CDR3 length is 14 residues. Germline assignment: CDR1 MNHEY and CDR2 SVGAGI. CDR3 DNA sequence: TGTGCCAGCAGCACCTACTCTGGGGCCAACGTCCTGACTTTC. This encodes CASSTYSGANVLTF.

As concerns this clone: Compared with germline, one end of the junction differs, possibly owing to a read error. The rearrangement links TRBV10-3 to TRBJ2-3; D call uncertain. CDR3 length: 13 amino acids. CDR1 and CDR2 (germline): ENHRY, SYGVKD. CDR3 in amino acids: CTISESGADTQYF. CDR3 DNA sequence: TGTACCATCAGTGAGTCGGGTGCAGATACGCAGTATTTT.

This clone was detected only a few times. The chain carries TRBV7-2 and TRBJ1-2; TRBD1 aligns across 12 bases. The CDR3 runs to 13 residues. Germline-derived CDR1 and CDR2 are SGHTA and FQGNSA. V gave up 0 bases and J gave up 12 bases; unmatched junction bases: 2. CDR3 nucleotides: TGTGCCAGCAGCTTAGCGGGACAGGGGGCTGACACCTTC. Encoded protein: CASSLAGQGADTF.

This clone was seen only a few times. The chain employs TRBV10-2 and TRBJ2-1, with 11 bases fitting TRBD2. V lost 6 bases, J lost 2 bases, and 9 bases stayed unmatched. The CDR3 spans 17 residues. CDR1 WSHSY and CDR2 SAAADI come from the germline V gene. The CDR3 reads CASRPGTSGSAYNEQFF. DNA of the CDR3: TGCGCCAGCAGGCCCGGGACTAGCGGCTCCGCCTACAATGAGCAGTTCTTC.

The sample holds a few counts of this clone. This chain links TRBV5-6 with TRBJ1-1; 12 nucleotides line up with TRBD1. The germline CDR1 and CDR2 sequences are SGHDT and YYEEEE. Trimming removed 4 bases from V and 4 bases from J; junction bases left unmatched: 8. The CDR3 runs to 16 residues. The CDR3 DNA is TGTGCCAGCAGCGAAACCGGGACAGGGGGCGGCACTGAAGCTTTCTTT. Protein product: CASSETGTGGGTEAFF.

The V and J genes are TRBV25-1 and TRBJ1-1; D perhaps matches TRBD1 (5 bases). The CDR3 extends over 13 amino acids. Germline CDR1 is MGHDK and CDR2 is SYGVNS. V lost 6 bases to trimming and J lost 0 bases, with 8 bases between them. In DNA form, the CDR3 reads TGTGCCAGCAGGACAGCCATGAACACTGAAGCTTTCTTT. Amino acids: CASRTAMNTEAFF.

This clone was counted between two and nine times. V gene TRBV5-1 combines with J gene TRBJ2-2, with 10 nucleotides matching TRBD1. CDR3 length: 14 amino acids. In germline, CDR1 is SGHRS, CDR2 YFSETQ. J gave up 4 bases and V 8 bases, and 5 bases lay outside the gene matches. This CDR3 reads CARTGQGRTGELFF. The CDR3 DNA is TGCGCCAGGACGGGACAGGGGCGCACCGGGGAGCTGTTTTTT.

The table lists this clone with a few counts. The V call is TRBV29-1, the J call TRBJ2-5; D tentatively reads TRBD1 or TRBD2 (6 bases each). This CDR3 is 11 amino acids long. Trimming pared 8 bases from V and 5 bases from J, leaving 12 bases between. Per the germline V gene, CDR1 is SQVTM and CDR2 is ANQGSEA. As DNA, the CDR3 is TGCAGCACCCGGAGGGGGGAGACCCAGTACTTC. Encoded protein: CSTRRGETQYF.

The chain carries TRBV27 and TRBJ1-1; tentatively, D is TRBD1 (6 bases). Germline lookup yields CDR1 MNHEY and CDR2 SMNVEV (reference sequence). The CDR3 is 15 amino acids. V lost 5 bases, J lost 1 base, and 14 bases lay in between. CDR3 region: CASSPLGQKNTEAFF. The CDR3 nucleotides are TGTGCCAGCAGTCCCCTGGGACAAAAGAACACTGAAGCTTTCTTT.

CDR3 nucleotides: TGCAGTGCTAGAGGGGGACCGGGCTACACCTTC. It yields the protein CSARGGPGYTF. The V and J genes are TRBV20-1 and TRBJ1-2; weak D call: TRBD1 (5 bases). Trimming removed 1 base at V and 8 bases at J, with 8 bases between. The CDR3 consists of 11 residues. CDR1 and CDR2 from the germline V gene are DFQATT and SNEGSKA (reference sequence).

The rearrangement uses TRBV7-9 and TRBJ1-3; D unresolved. Trimming cost V 1 base and J 0 bases, with 13 bases left between them. The CDR3 sequence is 17 residues long. Germline V lookup: CDR1 SEHNR, CDR2 FQNEAQ (reference sequence). CDR3 sequence reads: CASSLDISRSSGNTIYF. DNA of the CDR3: TGTGCCAGCAGCTTAGATATTAGCAGATCCTCTGGAAACACCATATATTTT.

The chain employs TRBV11-2 and TRBJ1-1; D is ambiguous. The CDR3 contains 13 residues. Trimming took 2 bases from V and 10 from J, leaving 14 bases between them. Germline V lookup: CDR1 SGHAT, CDR2 FQNNGV. The CDR3 bases are TGTGCCAGCAGCTTAAGCGTGCGTTTGGGAGCTTTCTTT. This encodes CASSLSVRLGAFF.

This clone has a handful of counts. The chain uses TRBV19 and TRBJ2-7; perhaps D is TRBD1 or TRBD2 (5 bases each). Per germline, CDR1 LNHDA and CDR2 SQIVND (reference sequence). CDR3 size: 13 residues. The germline V and J ends were trimmed by 4 bases and 5 bases, with 12 bases remaining between them. CDR3 sequence (DNA): TGTGCCAGTAGTAAATATAGAGGGGACGAGCAGTACTTC. It translates to CASSKYRGDEQYF.

This chain uses TRBV4-1 with TRBJ1-2, with D uncertain. The germline V and J ends were trimmed by 4 bases and 2 bases, with 14 bases remaining between them. The CDR3 totals 15 residues. Germline assignment: CDR1 MGHRA and CDR2 YSYEKL. The CDR3: CASSLNDKANYGYTF. The DNA for the CDR3 is TGCGCCAGCAGCCTAAACGACAAAGCGAACTATGGCTACACCTTC.

Comments on this clone: The same CDR3 arises from other DNA sequences in this sample as well. The J gene is TRBJ2-7, the V gene TRBV6-6; D not resolved. The CDR3 is 11 residues long. Looked up from germline, CDR1 is MNHNY and CDR2 is SVGAGI (reference sequence). V dropped 6 bases and J dropped 1 base, with 4 bases sitting between them. The CDR3 reads CASRDSYEQYF. DNA for the CDR3: TGTGCCAGCAGGGATTCCTACGAGCAGTACTTC.

The J gene is TRBJ2-3, the V gene TRBV28; 13 bases map to TRBD2. J gave up 3 bases and V 8 bases, and 17 bases lay outside the gene matches. This CDR3 contains 19 residues. CDR1 is MDHEN and CDR2 is SYDVKM in the germline V gene. The CDR3 is CASYKTGLAGEMETDTQYF. CDR3 coding DNA: TGTGCCAGCTACAAGACCGGACTAGCGGGAGAGATGGAGACAGATACGCAGTATTTT.